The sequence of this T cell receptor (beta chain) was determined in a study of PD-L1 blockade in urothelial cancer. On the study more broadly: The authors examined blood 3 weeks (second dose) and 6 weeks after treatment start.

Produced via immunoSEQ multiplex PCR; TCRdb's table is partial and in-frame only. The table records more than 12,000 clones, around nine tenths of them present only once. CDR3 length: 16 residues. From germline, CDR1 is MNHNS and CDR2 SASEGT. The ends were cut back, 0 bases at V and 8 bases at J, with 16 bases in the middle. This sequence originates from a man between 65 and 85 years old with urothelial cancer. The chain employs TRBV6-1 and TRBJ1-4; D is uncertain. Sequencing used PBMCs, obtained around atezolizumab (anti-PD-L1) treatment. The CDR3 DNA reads TGTGCCAGCAGTGAAGCGATTCGGCAGGCTGGGGAAAAACTGTTTTTT. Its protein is CASSEAIRQAGEKLFF.